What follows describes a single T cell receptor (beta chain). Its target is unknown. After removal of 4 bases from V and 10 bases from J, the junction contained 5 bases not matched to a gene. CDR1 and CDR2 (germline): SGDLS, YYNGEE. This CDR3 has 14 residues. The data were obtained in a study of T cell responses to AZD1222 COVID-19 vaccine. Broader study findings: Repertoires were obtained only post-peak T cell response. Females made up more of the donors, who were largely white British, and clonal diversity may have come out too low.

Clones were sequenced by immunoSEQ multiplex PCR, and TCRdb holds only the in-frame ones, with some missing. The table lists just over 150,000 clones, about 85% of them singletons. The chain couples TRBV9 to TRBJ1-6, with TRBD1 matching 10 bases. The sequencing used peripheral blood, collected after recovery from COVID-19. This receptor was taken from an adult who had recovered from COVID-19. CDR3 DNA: TGTGCCAGCAGCCCCGGGACAGGGGAATCACCCCTCCACTTT. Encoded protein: CASSPGTGESPLHF.